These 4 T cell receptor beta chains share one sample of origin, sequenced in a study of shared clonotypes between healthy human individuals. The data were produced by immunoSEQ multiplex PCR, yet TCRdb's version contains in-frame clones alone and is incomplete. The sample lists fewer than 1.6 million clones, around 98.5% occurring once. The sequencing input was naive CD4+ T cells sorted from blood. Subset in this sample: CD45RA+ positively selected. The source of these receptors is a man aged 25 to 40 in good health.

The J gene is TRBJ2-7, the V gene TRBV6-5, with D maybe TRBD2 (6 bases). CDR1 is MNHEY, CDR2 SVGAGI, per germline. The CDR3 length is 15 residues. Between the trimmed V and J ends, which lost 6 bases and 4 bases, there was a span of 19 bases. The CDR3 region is CASSRGTRPRYEQYF. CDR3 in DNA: TGTGCCAGCAGCCGCGGGACCAGACCGCGATACGAGCAGTACTTC.

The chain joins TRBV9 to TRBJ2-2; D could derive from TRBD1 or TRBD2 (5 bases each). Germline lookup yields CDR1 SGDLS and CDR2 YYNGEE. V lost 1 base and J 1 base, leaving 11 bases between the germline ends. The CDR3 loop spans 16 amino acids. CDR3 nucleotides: TGTGCCAGCAGCGTACGAGGGGCCGTGAACACCGGGGAGCTGTTTTTT. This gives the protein CASSVRGAVNTGELFF.

The chain's CDR3 is CASSSSSRHTEAFF. As DNA, the CDR3 is TGTGCCAGCAGTTCCAGTTCGAGGCACACTGAAGCTTTCTTT. The V and J genes are TRBV28 and TRBJ1-1; D uncertain. The V and J ends lost 4 bases and 3 bases respectively, with 12 bases between them. The CDR3 is 14 residues long. CDR1 is MDHEN, CDR2 SYDVKM, per germline.

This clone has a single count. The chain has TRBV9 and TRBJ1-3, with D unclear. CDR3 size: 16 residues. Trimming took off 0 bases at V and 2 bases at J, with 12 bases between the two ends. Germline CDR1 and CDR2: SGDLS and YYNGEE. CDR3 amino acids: CASSVDGRAPGNTIYF. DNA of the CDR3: TGTGCCAGCAGCGTAGATGGGAGGGCTCCTGGAAACACCATATATTTT.